Given below is one TCR beta chain in context. Its antigen is currently unknown. TCRdb's copy holds only in-frame clones and misses some; the assay was immunoSEQ multiplex PCR. The sample lists some 84,000 clones, over 75% seen once, with about 12% in the top ten. The data originate from a study of T cell responses to AZD1222 COVID-19 vaccine. Study observations and caveats: Nearly half of spike-specific TCRs reportedly target variant regions that are unmutated in the B.1.351 and B.1.1.7 variants. Breadth and depth of Spike-specific TCRs rose after two AZD1222 doses.

Germline V gives CDR1 SEHNR, CDR2 FQNEAQ (reference sequence). There are 15 residues in the CDR3. V was trimmed by 7 bases and J by 0 bases, leaving 10 bases between them. This chain joins TRBV7-9 and TRBJ1-6; D gene ambiguous. Sequenced here: peripheral blood, sampled 28 days after the second AZD1222 dose. This sequence originates from an adult who received the AZD1222 COVID-19 vaccine. In nucleotides, the CDR3 is TGTGCCAGCACACCAACCTCCTCCTATAATTCACCCCTCCACTTT. Translation: CASTPTSSYNSPLHF.